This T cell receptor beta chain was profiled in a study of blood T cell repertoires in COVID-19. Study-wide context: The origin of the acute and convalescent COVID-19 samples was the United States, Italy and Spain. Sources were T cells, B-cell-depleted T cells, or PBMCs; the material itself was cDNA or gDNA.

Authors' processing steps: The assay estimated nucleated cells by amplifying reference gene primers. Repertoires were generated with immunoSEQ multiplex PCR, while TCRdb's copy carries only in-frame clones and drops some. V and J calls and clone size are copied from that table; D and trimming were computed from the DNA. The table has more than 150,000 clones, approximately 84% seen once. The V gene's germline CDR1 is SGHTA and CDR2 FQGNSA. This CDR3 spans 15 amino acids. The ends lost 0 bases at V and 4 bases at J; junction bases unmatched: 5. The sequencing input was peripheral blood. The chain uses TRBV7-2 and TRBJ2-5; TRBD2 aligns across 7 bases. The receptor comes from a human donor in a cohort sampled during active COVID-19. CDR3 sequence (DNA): TGTGCCAGCAGCTTAGCGGGGGGGAGGGTAGAGACCCAGTACTTC. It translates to CASSLAGGRVETQYF.